Listed here is a single T cell receptor beta chain. Its antigen remains unidentified. The sample holds no much larger clone one base away, and base qualities are not on file. Collaborating institutions collected whole blood in K2EDTA tubes following their own protocols. Collaborator samples were shipped for TCRbeta analysis as frozen whole blood, isolated PBMCs, or DNA extracted from either sample type. The data were obtained in a study of blood T cell repertoires in COVID-19 (dated by TCRdb to the early 2020s). Regarding the study in general: The collaborator samples originated in the United States, Italy and Spain and spanned the acute and convalescent phases of COVID-19. The material from the prospective study consisted of cDNA or gDNA derived from T cells, B-cell-depleted T cells, or PBMCs. Subjects who had been exposed to COVID-19, were actively infected with it, or had recovered from it provided the deeply sampled blood TCRbeta repertoires that made up the dataset. The repertoires were released in a freely available public database intended as a resource for research on the immune response to SARS-CoV-2. The samples were drawn from two sources: the first 160 participants of the ongoing ImmuneRACE study, and over 1,000 subjects contributed by 6 global collaborators. Sample metadata almost always included a de-identified subject ID, COVID-19 status, age in years and sex. HLA class I and class II types, where available, came from metadata supplied by the sample provider rather than from assay-based typing.

The CDR3 spans 16 residues, from the cysteine through the phenylalanine. Only CDR3 DNA is held: 48 bases, read in frame from base 1. From V the trimming removes 6 bases and from J it removes 8 bases, while the gene matches leave 14 bases of the junction unaccounted for. From a lookup of the germline V gene, CDR1 and CDR2 are SGHTA and FQGTGA. TCRbeta CDR3 regions were amplified from genomic DNA by means of the immunoSEQ Assay, a bias-controlled multiplex PCR. In the authors' own workflow: Nucleated cell counts per sample were estimated from amplification of reference gene primers within the assay. Sequence reads were collapsed and filtered to measure the absolute abundance of every unique TCRbeta CDR3 rearrangement. For each sample, productive Simpson clonality was calculated by taking the square root of Simpson's diversity index across productive rearrangements. The table was pulled from immuneACCESS by TCRdb, which kept in-frame rearrangements only. Such tables lose some clones; where checked, under half of the loss comes from unresolved V genes, and the rest has no known cause. Clone size and the V and J calls come from that table; the DNA yielded D and trimming. The sample table shows about 50,000 clones, and approximately 90% are seen once. The ten largest account for about 4.7% of the sample.

The full study reports these points: Clinical and demographic metadata were provided uncurated, with the amount varying by source and participant.

What was sequenced was peripheral blood. The receptor chain draws on TRBV7-3 and TRBJ2-1; 9 of the junction bases match TRBD2. This receptor was obtained from a middle-aged man with active COVID-19. The CDR3 region has the sequence CASSEGAGGPVDEQFF. DNA sequence: TGTGCCAGCAGTGAAGGCGCGGGAGGGCCGGTTGATGAGCAGTTCTTC.